This section outlines one T cell receptor beta chain sequence together with its context. The antigen this receptor binds is unknown. Base qualities were left out, and no much larger clone turns up one base away. This record belongs to a study of Ad26.COV2.S vaccination and SARS-CoV-2 variants (dated by TCRdb to 2020 to 2022). In the study overall: Vaccine-arm donors were drawn from COV1001, a multicentre, randomized, double-blind, placebo-controlled phase I-IIa trial of Ad26.COV2.S in healthy adults. Ad26.COV2.S was administered intramuscularly at a dose of 5x10^10 or 1x10^11 viral particles, either as one shot or as two shots given 56 days apart. Sequencing of the TCRbeta repertoire served to evaluate the specificity and breadth of SARS-CoV-2-reactive T cell receptors following Ad26.COV2.S vaccination. Investigators remained blinded to trial group allocation during experiments and outcome assessment. The TCR-sequenced set comprised around 30 samples: some 19 Ad26.COV2.S vaccine recipients, 5 placebo recipients and 8 SARS-CoV-2 convalescent individuals. Trial participants were randomized into five groups of five: low-dose or high-dose Ad26.COV2.S given once or twice, or placebo on both occasions.

The treatment or condition label on this specimen signifies: some 20 received Ad26.COV2.S at low or high dose, single or two shots; several received placebo; per-sample allocation not given. For vaccine and placebo recipients, repertoires were sequenced using samples collected on day 63 after the first injection. Cohort 1b enrolled some 25 adults aged 18-55 years at a single site in Boston, USA, between 29 July and 7 August 2020. Ad26.COV2.S consisted of a replication-incompetent adenovirus type 26 vector by which a prefusion-stabilized SARS-CoV-2 spike protein from the original Wuhan strain was expressed. Overall study results and their limits: After vaccination, substantial breadth of spike-specific CD8+ and CD4+ T cell responses was reported. The study was not powered for comparison of responses between vaccine doses or regimens. Compared with placebo recipients, Ad26.COV2.S recipients showed higher spike-specific TCR breadth (P = 0.0014). It was noted by the authors that total T cell responses may have been underestimated by the TCR breadth and depth analyses. Vaccine and placebo recipients had comparable non-spike TCR breadth, which fits with the vaccine containing only spike.

The germline V gene specifies LGHNT as CDR1 and FRNRAP as CDR2. The germline V end is reduced by 2 bases and the J end by 2 bases; junction bases left unmatched: 4. The CDR3 has 16 amino acids, counting the end cysteine and phenylalanine. CDR3 DNA only is kept here, 48 bases in frame from base 1. TCRbeta CDR3 regions were sequenced with the immunoSEQ Assay. After extraction, genomic DNA underwent amplification by bias-controlled multiplex PCR, followed by high-throughput sequencing. Per the authors' processing: To quantify the absolute abundance of each unique TCRbeta CDR3 region, sequences were collapsed and filtered. Usable DNA was measured by amplifying reference genes present in all nucleated cells, and TCRbeta template counts were normalized to that usable DNA to estimate T cell fraction. Repertoire TCRs were annotated as SARS-CoV-2-specific by exact matching of V gene, CDR3 amino acid sequence and J gene to a known reactive TCR set. MIRA supplied the reference SARS-CoV-2 TCR set, which was filtered for enrichment in COVID-19-positive ImmuneCODE repertoires so that public or cross-reactive TCRs were removed. Drawing on the MIRA antigens, annotated TCRs were analysed further at the level of specific ORF or position within ORF. Breadth was defined as the number of annotated unique rearrangements divided by the total number of unique productive rearrangements, and depth was defined as the summed frequency of the annotated unique rearrangements. TCR breadth was compared between groups using two-sided Wilcoxon rank-sum tests. TCRdb stores this immuneACCESS table with in-frame sequences only. Part of the clones is absent; in the studies checked, under half of the shortfall reflects unresolved V genes, and no reason is known for the rest. V, J and clone size derive from that table, while D and trimming were established from the DNA sequence. Across this sample there are 410,000 or so clones, with approximately 90% seen only once. The ten largest clonotypes hold under 2% of the sample.

The chain is assembled from TRBV12-5 and TRBJ2-5, and TRBD1 aligns with 11 junction nucleotides. The clonotype was recovered from a person aged 18-65 years who received the Ad26.COV2.S COVID-19 vaccine or a placebo. Sequenced material: peripheral blood, taken in a trial of Ad26.COV2.S vaccine versus placebo. The CDR3 is CASGLTGQGGQETQYF. The nucleotide sequence is given as TGTGCTAGTGGTTTGACGGGACAGGGGGGTCAAGAGACCCAGTACTTC.